This TCR beta chain originates from a study of blood T cell repertoires in COVID-19. Across the study: From T cells, B-cell-depleted T cells, or PBMCs came the material, which was cDNA or gDNA.

V was clipped by 4 bases and J by 5 bases; unmatched bases: 10. This CDR3 is built from 15 residues. Per the germline V gene, CDR1 is SGHKS and CDR2 is YYEKEE (reference sequence). The authors' processing: Researchers report that nucleated cell counts were estimated from reference gene primer amplification. Profiled with immunoSEQ multiplex PCR; TCRdb holds only in-frame clones, not every one. That table gives V, J and clone size, and the DNA gave D and trimming. The table includes 120,000 or so clones, approximately 83% detected once. The receptor's source is a man of 80 years or more with active or convalescent COVID-19. The V gene is TRBV5-5, the J gene TRBJ2-5; 8 bases match TRBD1. The material sequenced was peripheral blood. CDR3 loop: CASSATGDEGETQYF. The CDR3 DNA reads as TGTGCCAGCAGCGCGACAGGGGACGAAGGGGAGACCCAGTACTTC.